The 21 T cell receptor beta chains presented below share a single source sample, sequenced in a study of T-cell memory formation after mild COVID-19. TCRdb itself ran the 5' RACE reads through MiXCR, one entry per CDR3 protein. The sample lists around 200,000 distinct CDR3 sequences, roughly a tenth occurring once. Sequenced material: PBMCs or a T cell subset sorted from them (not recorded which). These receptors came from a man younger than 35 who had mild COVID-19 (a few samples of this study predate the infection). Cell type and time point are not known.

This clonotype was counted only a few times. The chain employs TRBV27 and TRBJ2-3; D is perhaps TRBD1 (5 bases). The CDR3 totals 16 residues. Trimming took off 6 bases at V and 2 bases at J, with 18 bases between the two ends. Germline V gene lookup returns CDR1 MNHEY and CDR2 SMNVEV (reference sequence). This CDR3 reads CASSQQALLSTDTQYF. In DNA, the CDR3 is TGTGCCAGCAGCCAACAGGCGCTACTTTCCACAGATACGCAGTATTTT.

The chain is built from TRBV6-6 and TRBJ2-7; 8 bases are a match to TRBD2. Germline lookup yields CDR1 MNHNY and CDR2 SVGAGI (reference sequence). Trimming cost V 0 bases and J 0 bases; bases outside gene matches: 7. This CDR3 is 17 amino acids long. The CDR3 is CASSYSRVGRGSYEQYF. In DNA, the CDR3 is TGTGCCAGCAGTTACTCGCGGGTCGGGAGGGGCTCCTACGAGCAGTACTTC.

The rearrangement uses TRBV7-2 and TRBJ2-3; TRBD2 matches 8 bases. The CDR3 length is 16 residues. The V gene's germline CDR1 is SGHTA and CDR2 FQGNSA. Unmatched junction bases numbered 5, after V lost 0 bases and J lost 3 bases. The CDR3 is CASSLASGVGTDTQYF. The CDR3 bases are TGTGCCAGCAGCTTAGCTAGCGGGGTAGGGACAGATACGCAGTATTTT.

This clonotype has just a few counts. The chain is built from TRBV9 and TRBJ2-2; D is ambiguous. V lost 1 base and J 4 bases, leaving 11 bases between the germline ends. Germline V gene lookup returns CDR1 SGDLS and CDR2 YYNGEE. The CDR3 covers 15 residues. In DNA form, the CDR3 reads TGTGCCAGCAGCGTAAGCTCAGAGCCCACCGGGGAGCTGTTTTTT. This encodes CASSVSSEPTGELFF.

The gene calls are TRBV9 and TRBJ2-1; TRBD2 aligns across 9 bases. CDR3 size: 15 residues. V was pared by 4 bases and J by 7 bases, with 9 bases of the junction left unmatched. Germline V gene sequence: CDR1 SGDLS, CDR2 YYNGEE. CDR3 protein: CASSTSTSGPNEQFF. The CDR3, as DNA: TGTGCCAGCAGCACTTCGACTAGCGGCCCGAATGAGCAGTTCTTC.

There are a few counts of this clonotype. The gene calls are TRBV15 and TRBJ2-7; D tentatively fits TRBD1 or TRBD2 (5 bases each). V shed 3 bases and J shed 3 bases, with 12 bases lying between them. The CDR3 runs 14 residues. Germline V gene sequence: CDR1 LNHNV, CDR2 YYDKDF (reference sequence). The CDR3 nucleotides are TGTGCCACCAGCAGCGGGCCGGGACGCTACGAGCAGTACGTC. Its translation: CATSSGPGRYEQYV.

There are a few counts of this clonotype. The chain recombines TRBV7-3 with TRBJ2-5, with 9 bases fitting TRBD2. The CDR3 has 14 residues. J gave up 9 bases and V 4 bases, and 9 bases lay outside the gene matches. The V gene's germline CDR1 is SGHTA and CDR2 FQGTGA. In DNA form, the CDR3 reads TGTGCCAGCAGCTCCCCGGGACTAGCAGGGTCCCAGTACTTC. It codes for CASSSPGLAGSQYF.

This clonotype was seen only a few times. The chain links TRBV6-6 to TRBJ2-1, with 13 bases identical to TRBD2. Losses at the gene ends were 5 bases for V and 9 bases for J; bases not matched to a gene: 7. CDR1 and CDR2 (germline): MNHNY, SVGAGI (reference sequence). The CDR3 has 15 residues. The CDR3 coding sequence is TGTGCCAGCAGTATGACTAGCGGGGGGTATGGTGAGCAGTTCTTC. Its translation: CASSMTSGGYGEQFF.

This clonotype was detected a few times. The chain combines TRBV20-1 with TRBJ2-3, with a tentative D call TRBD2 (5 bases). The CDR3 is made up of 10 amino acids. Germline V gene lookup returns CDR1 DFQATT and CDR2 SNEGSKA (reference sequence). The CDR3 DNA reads TGCAGCGTCGGGGAGCGTACGCAGTATTTT. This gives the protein CSVGERTQYF.

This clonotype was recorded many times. The CDR3 sequence is CASSLTSGEQYV. The CDR3 coding sequence is TGTGCCAGCAGCCTAACCTCGGGGGAGCAGTACGTC. The chain joins TRBV7-9 to TRBJ2-7, with D tentatively TRBD2 (5 bases). CDR3 length equals 12 residues. The V end was cut by 5 bases, the J end by 7 bases, with 12 bases between. Germline V gene sequence: CDR1 SEHNR, CDR2 FQNEAQ (reference sequence).

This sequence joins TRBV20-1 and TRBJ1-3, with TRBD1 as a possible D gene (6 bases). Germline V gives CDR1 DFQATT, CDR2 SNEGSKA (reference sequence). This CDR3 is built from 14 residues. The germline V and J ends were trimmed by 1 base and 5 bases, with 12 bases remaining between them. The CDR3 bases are TGCAGTGCTAGAGTGCAGGGGTTAAGAAACACCATATATTTT. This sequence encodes CSARVQGLRNTIYF.

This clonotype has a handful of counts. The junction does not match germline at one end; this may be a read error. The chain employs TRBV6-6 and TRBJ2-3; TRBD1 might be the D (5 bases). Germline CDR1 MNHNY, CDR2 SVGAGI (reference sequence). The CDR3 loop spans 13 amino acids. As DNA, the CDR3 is TGTGCCACCAGTTTAGGGGGCACAGATACGCAGTATTTT. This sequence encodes CATSLGGTDTQYF.

The CDR3 DNA reads as TGTGCCAGCTCACCACGCCGGGACCCCTACGAGCAGTACGTC. Its protein product is CASSPRRDPYEQYV. The V and J genes are TRBV18 and TRBJ2-7, with D possibly being TRBD1 or TRBD2 (5 bases each). The CDR3 consists of 14 residues. CDR1 and CDR2 (germline): KGHSH, LQKENI. With 1 base removed from V and 2 bases from J, the gap between germline ends came to 9 bases.

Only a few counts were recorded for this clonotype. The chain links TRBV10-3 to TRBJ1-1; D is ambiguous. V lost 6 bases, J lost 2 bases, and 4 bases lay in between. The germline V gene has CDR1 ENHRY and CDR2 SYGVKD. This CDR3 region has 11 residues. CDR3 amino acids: CAIRLNTEAFF. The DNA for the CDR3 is TGTGCCATCAGATTAAACACTGAAGCTTTCTTT.

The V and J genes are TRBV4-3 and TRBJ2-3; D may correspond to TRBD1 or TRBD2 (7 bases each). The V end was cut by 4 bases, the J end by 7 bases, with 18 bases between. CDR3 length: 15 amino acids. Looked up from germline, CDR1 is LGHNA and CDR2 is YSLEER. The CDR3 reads CASSPSTQGGNTQYF. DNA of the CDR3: TGCGCCAGCAGCCCCTCAACCCAGGGGGGGAATACGCAGTATTTT.

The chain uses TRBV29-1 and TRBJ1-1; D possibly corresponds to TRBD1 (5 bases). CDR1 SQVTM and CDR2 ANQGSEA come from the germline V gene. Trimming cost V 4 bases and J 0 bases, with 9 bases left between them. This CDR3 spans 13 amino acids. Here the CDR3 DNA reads TGCAGCGTTGCAGGGCAGGTGAACACTGAAGCTTTCTTT. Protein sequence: CSVAGQVNTEAFF.

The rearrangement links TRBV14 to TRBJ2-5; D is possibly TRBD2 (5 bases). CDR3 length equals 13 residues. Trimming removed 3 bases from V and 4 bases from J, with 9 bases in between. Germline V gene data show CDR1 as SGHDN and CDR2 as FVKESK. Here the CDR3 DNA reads TGTGCCAGCAGCCATATACTAGGAGAGACCCAGTACTTC. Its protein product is CASSHILGETQYF.

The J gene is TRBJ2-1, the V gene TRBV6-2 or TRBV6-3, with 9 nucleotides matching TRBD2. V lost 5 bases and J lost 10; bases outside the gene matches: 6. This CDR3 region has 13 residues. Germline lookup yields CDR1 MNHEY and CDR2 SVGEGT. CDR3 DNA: TGTGCCAGCAGTGGCGGGGGGGCCGGGGAGCAGTTCTTC. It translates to CASSGGGAGEQFF.

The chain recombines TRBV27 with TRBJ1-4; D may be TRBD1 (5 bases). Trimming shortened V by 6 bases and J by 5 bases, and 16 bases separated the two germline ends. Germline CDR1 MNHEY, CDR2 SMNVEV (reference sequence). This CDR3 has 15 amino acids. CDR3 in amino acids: CASSRWGWGNEKLFF. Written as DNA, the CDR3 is TGTGCCAGCAGCAGGTGGGGCTGGGGGAATGAAAAACTGTTTTTT.

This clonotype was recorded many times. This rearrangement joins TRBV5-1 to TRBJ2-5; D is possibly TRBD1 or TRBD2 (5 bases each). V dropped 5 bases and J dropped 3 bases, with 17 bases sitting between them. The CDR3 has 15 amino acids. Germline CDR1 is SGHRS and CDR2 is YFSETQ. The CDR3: CASRPGTPRKETQYF. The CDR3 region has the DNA TGCGCCAGCAGGCCCGGGACCCCTCGCAAAGAGACCCAGTACTTC.

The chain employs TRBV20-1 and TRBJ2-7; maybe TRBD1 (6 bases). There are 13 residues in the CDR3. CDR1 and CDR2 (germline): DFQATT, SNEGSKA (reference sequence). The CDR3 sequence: CSTGKSPSYEQYF. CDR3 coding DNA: TGCAGCACAGGGAAGTCCCCCTCCTACGAGCAGTACTTC.